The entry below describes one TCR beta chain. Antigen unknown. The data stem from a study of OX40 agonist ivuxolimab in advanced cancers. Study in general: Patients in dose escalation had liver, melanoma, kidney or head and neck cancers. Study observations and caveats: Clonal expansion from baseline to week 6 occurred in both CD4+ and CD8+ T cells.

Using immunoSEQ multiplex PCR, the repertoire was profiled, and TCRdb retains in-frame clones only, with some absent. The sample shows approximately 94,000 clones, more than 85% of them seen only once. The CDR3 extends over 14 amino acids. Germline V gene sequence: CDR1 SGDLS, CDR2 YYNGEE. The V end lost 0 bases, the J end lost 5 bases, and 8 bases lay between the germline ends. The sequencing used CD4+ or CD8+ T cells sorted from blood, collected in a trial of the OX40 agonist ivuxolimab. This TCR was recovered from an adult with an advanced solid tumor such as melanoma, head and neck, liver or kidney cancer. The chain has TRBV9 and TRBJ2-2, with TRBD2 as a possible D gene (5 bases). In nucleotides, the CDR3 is TGTGCCAGCAGCGTAGAGACGGGAACCGGGGAGCTGTTTTTT. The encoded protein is CASSVETGTGELFF.